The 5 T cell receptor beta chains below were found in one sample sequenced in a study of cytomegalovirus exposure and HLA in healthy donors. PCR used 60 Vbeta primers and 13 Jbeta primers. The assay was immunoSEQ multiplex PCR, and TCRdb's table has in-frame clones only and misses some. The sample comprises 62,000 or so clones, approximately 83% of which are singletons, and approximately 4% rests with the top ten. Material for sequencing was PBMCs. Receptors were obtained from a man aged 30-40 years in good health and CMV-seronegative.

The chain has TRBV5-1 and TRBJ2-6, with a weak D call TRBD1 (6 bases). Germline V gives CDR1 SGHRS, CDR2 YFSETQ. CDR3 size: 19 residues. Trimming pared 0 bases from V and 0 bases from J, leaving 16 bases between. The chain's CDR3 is CASSLVPAGAFSGANVLTF. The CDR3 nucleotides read TGCGCCAGCAGCTTGGTTCCGGCAGGGGCCTTCTCTGGGGCCAACGTCCTGACTTTC.

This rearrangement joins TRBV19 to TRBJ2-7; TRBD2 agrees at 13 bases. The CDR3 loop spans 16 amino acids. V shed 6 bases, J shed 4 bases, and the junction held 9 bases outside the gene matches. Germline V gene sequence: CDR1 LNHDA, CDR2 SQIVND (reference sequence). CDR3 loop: CASSTQWTSGGYEQYF. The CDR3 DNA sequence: TGTGCCAGTAGCACCCAGTGGACTAGCGGGGGTTACGAGCAGTACTTC.

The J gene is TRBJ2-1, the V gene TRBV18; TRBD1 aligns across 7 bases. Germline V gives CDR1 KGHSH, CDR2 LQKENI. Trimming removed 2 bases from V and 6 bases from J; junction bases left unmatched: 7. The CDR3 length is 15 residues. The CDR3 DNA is TGTGCCAGCTCACCAGGAACAGGGGTCATCAATGAGCAGTTCTTC. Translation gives CASSPGTGVINEQFF. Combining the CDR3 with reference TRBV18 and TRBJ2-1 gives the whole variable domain NAGVMQNPRHLVRRRGQEARLRCSPMKGHSHVYWYRQLPEEGLKFMVYLQKENIIDESGMPKERFSAEFPKEGPSILRIQQVVRGDSAAYFCASSPGTGVINEQFFGPGTRLTVL.

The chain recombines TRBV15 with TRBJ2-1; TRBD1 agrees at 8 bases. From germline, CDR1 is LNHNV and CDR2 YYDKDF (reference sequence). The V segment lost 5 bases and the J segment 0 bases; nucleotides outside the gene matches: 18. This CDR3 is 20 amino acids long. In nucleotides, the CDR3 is TGTGCCACCAGCGGACAGGGTAGGGCCCCCGGGTCTTTCTCCTACAATGAGCAGTTCTTC. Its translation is CATSGQGRAPGSFSYNEQFF.

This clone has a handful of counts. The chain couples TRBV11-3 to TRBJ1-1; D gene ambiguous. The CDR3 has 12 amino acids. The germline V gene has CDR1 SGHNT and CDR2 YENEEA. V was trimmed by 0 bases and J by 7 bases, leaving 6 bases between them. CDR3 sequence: CASSLDPGEAFF. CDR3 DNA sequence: TGTGCCAGCAGCTTAGATCCAGGTGAAGCTTTCTTT.